This entry lists 14 T cell receptor beta chains sequenced from one sample in a study of shared T cell receptors in the human thymus. Using immunoSEQ multiplex PCR, the repertoire was profiled, and TCRdb retains in-frame clones only, with some absent. The table shows 700,000 or so clones, with approximately 85% occurring only once. These same records also appear under a second study, on human thymus T cells.

Material: thymocytes. The origin of the receptors is a girl less than two years old with a congenital heart defect.

The chain has TRBV5-4 and TRBJ1-1; TRBD1 agrees at 7 bases. The CDR3 consists of 19 residues. The ends lost 4 bases at V and 4 bases at J; junction bases unmatched: 22. CDR1 is SGHNT and CDR2 is YYREEE in the germline V gene (reference sequence). CDR3 in amino acids: CASSVGGLDRMGSATEAFF. CDR3 DNA sequence: TGTGCCAGCAGCGTCGGAGGATTGGACAGGATGGGATCAGCCACTGAAGCTTTCTTT. Drawing the rest from reference TRBV5-4 and TRBJ1-1, the complete variable domain is ETGVTQSPTHLIKTRGQQVTLRCSSQSGHNTVSWYQQALGQGPQFIFQYYREEENGRGNFPPRFSGLQFPNYSSELNVNALELDDSALYLCASSVGGLDRMGSATEAFFGQGTRLTVV.

V usage is TRBV5-6 and J usage is TRBJ2-7; D remains unclear. The germline V and J ends were trimmed by 2 bases and 5 bases, with 14 bases remaining between them. Per the germline V gene, CDR1 is SGHDT and CDR2 is YYEEEE. This CDR3 has 14 amino acids. The CDR3 DNA sequence: TGTGCCAGCAGCTTTATAGTTACCCCAAACGAGCAGTACTTC. Amino acid sequence: CASSFIVTPNEQYF.

The chain has TRBV28 and TRBJ2-5; maybe TRBD2 (5 bases). The germline V gene encodes CDR1 MDHEN and CDR2 SYDVKM. V was cut by 3 bases and J by 5 bases, with 13 bases left in between. The CDR3 consists of 14 residues. CDR3 bases: TGTGCCAGCAGTTTTCGGGGTTACAAGGAGACCCAGTACTTC. Its translation: CASSFRGYKETQYF.

V gene TRBV28 combines with J gene TRBJ1-1; D possibly corresponds to TRBD1 (5 bases). V was shortened by 1 base and J by 0 bases, with 18 bases between the two germline ends. Germline loops: CDR1 MDHEN, CDR2 SYDVKM. The CDR3 is 18 amino acids. The DNA for the CDR3 is TGTGCCAGCAGTTTATTGAGGGCAGGGAGGCCAGTGAACACTGAAGCTTTCTTT. Protein product: CASSLLRAGRPVNTEAFF.

The CDR3 bases are TGTGCCAGCAGCTCCCCCGGGGGATCTTCCACAGATACGCAGTATTTT. It codes for CASSSPGGSSTDTQYF. This chain links TRBV5-5 with TRBJ2-3; tentatively, D is TRBD2 (6 bases). Trimming removed 3 bases at V and 2 bases at J, with 16 bases between. Germline-derived CDR1 and CDR2 are SGHKS and YYEKEE (reference sequence). The CDR3 is 16 residues long. The whole variable domain, remainder taken from reference TRBV5-5 and TRBJ2-3, is DAGVTQSPTHLIKTRGQQVTLRCSPISGHKSVSWYQQVLGQGPQFIFQYYEKEERGRGNFPDRFSARQFPNYSSELNVNALLLGDSALYLCASSSPGGSSTDTQYFGPGTRLTVL.

Turning to this clone: One end of the junction fails to match germline, which may point to a read error. The J gene is TRBJ1-2, the V gene TRBV6-5; D gene uncertain. The CDR3 spans 15 residues. Germline V gene sequence: CDR1 MNHEY, CDR2 SVGAGI. Written as DNA, the CDR3 is TGTGCCAGCAGTTACAACATGGTTCAGTACTATGGCTACGCCTTC. This encodes CASSYNMVQYYGYAF.

V gene TRBV18 combines with J gene TRBJ1-1; a possible D gene is TRBD1 (6 bases). Trimming removed 3 bases at V and 6 bases at J, with 17 bases between. Germline CDR1 KGHSH, CDR2 LQKENI. This CDR3 comprises 15 residues. Written as DNA, the CDR3 is TGTGCCAGCTCACCGCGGGGGGCGTTCATCCCTGAAGCTTTCTTT. It encodes CASSPRGAFIPEAFF. Full variable domain (missing parts from reference TRBV18 and TRBJ1-1): NAGVMQNPRHLVRRRGQEARLRCSPMKGHSHVYWYRQLPEEGLKFMVYLQKENIIDESGMPKERFSAEFPKEGPSILRIQQVVRGDSAAYFCASSPRGAFIPEAFFGQGTRLTVV.

About this clone: Other DNA variants within this sample encode the same CDR3. For the CDR3, the DNA is TGTGCCAGCAGTCCCCAAGGGGACTATGGCTACACCTTC. This translates into CASSPQGDYGYTF. This chain connects TRBV28 to TRBJ1-2, with D possibly matching TRBD1 (5 bases). Germline V gene sequence: CDR1 MDHEN, CDR2 SYDVKM. With 5 bases removed from V and 3 bases from J, the gap between germline ends came to 10 bases. The CDR3 has 13 amino acids.

The V call is TRBV30, the J call TRBJ1-1; possible D gene TRBD1, 6 bases. The CDR3 sequence is 11 residues long. CDR1 is GTSNPN and CDR2 is SVGIG in the germline V gene (reference sequence). V was shortened by 5 bases and J by 6 bases, with 10 bases between the two germline ends. The DNA of the CDR3 is TGTGCCTGGGTACAGGGCTCTGAAGCTTTCTTT. Protein: CAWVQGSEAFF.

The V call is TRBV2, the J call TRBJ2-2; 8 bases agree with TRBD2. Germline CDR1 is SNHLY and CDR2 is FYNNEI. The CDR3 contains 22 residues. V lost 2 bases and J lost 4; bases outside the gene matches: 24. In DNA form, the CDR3 reads TGTGCCAGCAGTGAATTGTCCGGGAGGGAGGAAGAAAGGCCCCGGGGCACCGGGGAGCTGTTTTTT. Protein sequence: CASSELSGREEERPRGTGELFF.

This clone was detected only once. The V and J genes are TRBV6-5 and TRBJ1-1; D not resolved. Trimming cost V 4 bases and J 2 bases, with 5 bases left between them. The CDR3 spans 12 residues. CDR1 and CDR2 (germline): MNHEY, SVGAGI. DNA for the CDR3: TGTGCCAGCAGTTCCACTAACACTGAAGCTTTCTTT. Protein: CASSSTNTEAFF.

The chain couples TRBV9 to TRBJ2-6; no clear D gene. This CDR3 has 16 amino acids. The ends were cut back, 3 bases at V and 1 base at J, with 11 bases in the middle. Germline values: CDR1 SGDLS, CDR2 YYNGEE. The CDR3 DNA reads TGTGCCAGCAGCGGAGAACAGCCTTCTGGGGCCAACGTCCTGACTTTC. This codes for CASSGEQPSGANVLTF.

V gene TRBV5-4 combines with J gene TRBJ2-1; possible D gene TRBD1, 6 bases. Trimming pared 1 base from V and 13 bases from J, leaving 9 bases between. Germline V gene data show CDR1 as SGHNT and CDR2 as YYREEE (reference sequence). This CDR3 comprises 11 residues. CDR3 region: CASSLYREQFF. The CDR3 DNA reads as TGTGCCAGCAGCTTGTACAGGGAACAGTTCTTC.

V and J are TRBV9 and TRBJ1-1; 7 nucleotides align to TRBD1. The CDR3 totals 17 residues. J was trimmed by 4 bases and V by 4 bases; bases with no gene match: 16. Germline-derived CDR1 and CDR2 are SGDLS and YYNGEE. CDR3 coding DNA: TGTGCCAGCAGCCCAAGTGACCAGACAGGGTGGGTCACTGAAGCTTTCTTT. The encoded protein is CASSPSDQTGWVTEAFF.